Listed below are T cell receptor beta chains from one sample, sequenced in a study of cytomegalovirus exposure and HLA in healthy donors. TCRdb's table, derived via immunoSEQ multiplex PCR, lists solely in-frame clones and lacks some. Here the sample spans around 130,000 clones, 65% to 90% being singletons. Specimen: PBMCs. These receptors all come from a woman in her 40s in good health and CMV-seronegative. The CDR3 runs from the conserved cysteine through the conserved F or W. D genes are given only for firm matches. Size values are once, few and many counts, or a class for expanded clones, and some rows have none.

TRBJ2-7	-	-	TRBV27	TGTGCCAGCTCCCGGGGGGCCTCCTCCTACGAGCAGTACTTC	CASSRGASSYEQYF
TRBJ1-1	TRBD1	-	TRBV6-5	TGTGCCAGCAGTTACACAGGGGGCACTGAAGCTTTCTTT	CASSYTGGTEAFF
TRBJ2-1	TRBD2	-	TRBV9	TGTGCCAGCATACTCCCCGGACTAGCACTGCACAATGAGCAGTTCTTC	CASILPGLALHNEQFF
TRBJ2-1	-	once	TRBV7-9	TGTGCCAGCAGCCCCTCTTACAATGAGCAGTTCTTC	CASSPSYNEQFF
TRBJ2-7	-	once	TRBV21-1	TGTGCCAGCAGCAAAAGGCCAGGAAACGAGCAGTACTTC	CASSKRPGNEQYF
TRBJ2-1	-	-	TRBV2	TGTGCCAGCAGTGAAGCGATACTAGGAGGAATGATAGATGAGCAGTTCTTC	CASSEAILGGMIDEQFF
TRBJ2-7	-	-	TRBV4-1	TGCGCCAGCAGCCACGAGCCCTCAGCGAACGAGCAGTACTTC	CASSHEPSANEQYF
TRBJ1-2	-	-	TRBV30	TGTGCCTGGAGACCCCCGGGGTCCAATAACTATGGCTACACCTTC	CAWRPPGSNNYGYTF
TRBJ2-4	-	-	TRBV28	TGTGCCAGCAGTTTCCAGGGGGGAAATAACATTCAGTACTTC	CASSFQGGNNIQYF
TRBJ1-2	TRBD1	-	TRBV7-6	TGTGCCAGCAGCGACAGGGGGCCTGGGTATGGCTACACCTTC	CASSDRGPGYGYTF
TRBJ1-1	TRBD1	-	TRBV6-1	TGTGCCAGCAGTACACAGGGGGAAACTGAAGCTTTCTTT	CASSTQGETEAFF
TRBJ2-1	-	-	TRBV18	TGTGCCAGCTCACCGCTTGGCGGGGGCTCCAAGGTTGAGCAGTTCTTC	CASSPLGGGSKVEQFF
TRBJ2-3	-	-	TRBV5-1	TGCGCCAGCAGCTTAGGCAGGGATACAGATACGCAGTATTTT	CASSLGRDTDTQYF
TRBJ2-7	-	few	TRBV5-1	TGCGCCAGCAGCTTATCGAGCTACGAGCAGTACTTC	CASSLSSYEQYF
TRBJ2-2	TRBD2	-	TRBV7-3	TGTGCCAGCAGCTTAAATGTCGGCGGGGGGGCCTTTGACGGGGAGCTGTTTTTT	CASSLNVGGGAFDGELFF
TRBJ2-5	TRBD2	-	TRBV7-2	TGTGCCAGCAGCCACCCCGGCGGGGGGGAAGAGACCCAGTACTTC	CASSHPGGGEETQYF
TRBJ2-7	-	few	TRBV5-1	TGCGCCAGCGCGAGGGACGGGAGCTTGACCGAGCAGTACTTC	CASARDGSLTEQYF
TRBJ2-7	TRBD1	-	TRBV25-1	TGTGCCAGCAGTGACCCTCGACAGGGTCGGCTCTACGAGCAGTACTTC	CASSDPRQGRLYEQYF
TRBJ2-1	TRBD2	-	TRBV7-2	TGTGCCAGCAGCTTAGTGATAGCGGGATTGATCCCCAATGAGCAGTTCTTC	CASSLVIAGLIPNEQFF
TRBJ2-7	-	-	TRBV5-6	TGTGCCAGCAGCTTAAGACAGGTCAACGAGCAGTACTTC	CASSLRQVNEQYF
TRBJ1-1	-	few	TRBV7-9	TGTGCCAGCAGCTTATCGGTGCGAAACACTGAAGCTTTCTTT	CASSLSVRNTEAFF
TRBJ2-1	TRBD2	-	TRBV27	TGTGCCAGCAGCTCTCCGACTAGCGGGTACGTCCGCAATGAGCAGTTCTTC	CASSSPTSGYVRNEQFF
TRBJ2-3	TRBD2	-	TRBV7-9	TGTGCCAGCAGACAGACTAGCGGGGGAAGCACAGATACGCAGTATTTT	CASRQTSGGSTDTQYF
TRBJ1-5	-	-	TRBV19	TGTGCCAGTAGTATAGATCCAGGCACCGTTAATCAGCCCCAGCATTTT	CASSIDPGTVNQPQHF
TRBJ2-5	-	-	TRBV30	TGTGCCTGGAGCGCCGGAGGCCGGACCCAGTACTTC	CAWSAGGRTQYF
TRBJ2-7	-	once	TRBV2	TGTGCCAGCACCGGGGGAGGCTACGAGCAGTACTTC	CASTGGGYEQYF
TRBJ1-5	-	few	TRBV11-2	TGTGCCAGCAGCTTAGTTCCGGGTCAGCCCCAGCATTTT	CASSLVPGQPQHF
TRBJ1-5	TRBD1	few	TRBV6-1	TGTGCCAGCAGTGAGACAGGGGAGAGCAATCAGCCCCAGCATTTT	CASSETGESNQPQHF
TRBJ2-2	-	-	TRBV5-1	TGCGCCAGCAGCTTGGATAATCTAGGTCGCACCGGGGAGCTGTTTTTT	CASSLDNLGRTGELFF
TRBJ2-7	-	-	TRBV7-9	TGTTCCAGCAGCTTAGGGGTGGGCAGAAACTACGAGCAGTACTTC	CSSSLGVGRNYEQYF
TRBJ1-4	-	-	TRBV9	TGTGCCAGCAGCCCGACACTCCAGGGGAACTTTGGAAAACTGTTTTTT	CASSPTLQGNFGKLFF
TRBJ2-5	-	-	TRBV9	TGTGCCAGCAGCTCCCCGTTTGGTAGCAGAGAGACCCAGTACTTC	CASSSPFGSRETQYF
TRBJ1-3	-	-	TRBV2	TGTGCCAGCACGAGGGATCCTCTCGGAAACACCATATATTTT	CASTRDPLGNTIYF
TRBJ2-3	TRBD2	-	TRBV25-1	TGTGCCAGCAGTGAACATCCTAGCGGGAGGGGGGATACGCAGTATTTT	CASSEHPSGRGDTQYF
TRBJ1-4	-	few	TRBV6-5	TGTGCCAGCAGTGCCCTGGAGGGGCATAGTGAAAAACTGTTTTTT	CASSALEGHSEKLFF
TRBJ2-7	-	-	TRBV7-9	TGTGCCAGCAGCTGGGGCCAGATGGTTAGCTCCTACGAGCAGTACTTC	CASSWGQMVSSYEQYF
TRBJ2-7	-	-	TRBV28	TGTGCCAGCAGTATACCTGGGACTCTGGGTCACGGCGAGCAGTACTTC	CASSIPGTLGHGEQYF
TRBJ2-7	TRBD2	-	TRBV5-6	TGTGCCAGCAGCGTAAGACTAGCGGGAGGACGGGAGCAGTACTTC	CASSVRLAGGREQYF
TRBJ1-5	-	-	TRBV19	TGTGCCAGTAGCCCAGTGGACAGTCAGCCCCAGCATTTT	CASSPVDSQPQHF
TRBJ2-5	-	once	TRBV5-1	TGCGCCAGCAGCTTGCCCGGGGAGACCCAGTACTTC	CASSLPGETQYF
TRBJ1-2	TRBD1	-	TRBV7-9	TGTTCCAGCAGCTTAGGGGGCAGCGATTTTGTTTATGGCTACACCTTC	CSSSLGGSDFVYGYTF
TRBJ1-6	TRBD1	-	TRBV6-4	TGTGCCAGCAGCGCGGGACAGGGGGGGAATTCACCCCTCCACTTT	CASSAGQGGNSPLHF